This TCR beta chain was identified in a study of T cell responses to AZD1222 COVID-19 vaccine. A remark on this clone: Its target is unknown.

Sequenced by immunoSEQ multiplex PCR; TCRdb stores in-frame clones only, minus some. The sample holds tens of thousands of clones; around 85% are singletons and the top ten take 20% to 30%. Study-wide results and caveats: It should be noted that donors were predominantly white British and more often female, and clonal diversity was possibly underestimated.

The germline V gene encodes CDR1 SGHTS and CDR2 YDEGEE. Germline trimming cut 1 base from V and 1 base from J; bases unmatched to any gene: 8. This CDR3 spans 17 amino acids. This chain links TRBV5-8 with TRBJ1-5; 7 bases map to TRBD1. The sample in question was peripheral blood, obtained 28 days after the second AZD1222 dose. This sequence was found in an adult who received the AZD1222 COVID-19 vaccine. CDR3 nucleotides: TGTGCCAGCAGCTTGACTTCCGGGACAGCAAGCAATCAGCCCCAGCATTTT. As protein: CASSLTSGTASNQPQHF.